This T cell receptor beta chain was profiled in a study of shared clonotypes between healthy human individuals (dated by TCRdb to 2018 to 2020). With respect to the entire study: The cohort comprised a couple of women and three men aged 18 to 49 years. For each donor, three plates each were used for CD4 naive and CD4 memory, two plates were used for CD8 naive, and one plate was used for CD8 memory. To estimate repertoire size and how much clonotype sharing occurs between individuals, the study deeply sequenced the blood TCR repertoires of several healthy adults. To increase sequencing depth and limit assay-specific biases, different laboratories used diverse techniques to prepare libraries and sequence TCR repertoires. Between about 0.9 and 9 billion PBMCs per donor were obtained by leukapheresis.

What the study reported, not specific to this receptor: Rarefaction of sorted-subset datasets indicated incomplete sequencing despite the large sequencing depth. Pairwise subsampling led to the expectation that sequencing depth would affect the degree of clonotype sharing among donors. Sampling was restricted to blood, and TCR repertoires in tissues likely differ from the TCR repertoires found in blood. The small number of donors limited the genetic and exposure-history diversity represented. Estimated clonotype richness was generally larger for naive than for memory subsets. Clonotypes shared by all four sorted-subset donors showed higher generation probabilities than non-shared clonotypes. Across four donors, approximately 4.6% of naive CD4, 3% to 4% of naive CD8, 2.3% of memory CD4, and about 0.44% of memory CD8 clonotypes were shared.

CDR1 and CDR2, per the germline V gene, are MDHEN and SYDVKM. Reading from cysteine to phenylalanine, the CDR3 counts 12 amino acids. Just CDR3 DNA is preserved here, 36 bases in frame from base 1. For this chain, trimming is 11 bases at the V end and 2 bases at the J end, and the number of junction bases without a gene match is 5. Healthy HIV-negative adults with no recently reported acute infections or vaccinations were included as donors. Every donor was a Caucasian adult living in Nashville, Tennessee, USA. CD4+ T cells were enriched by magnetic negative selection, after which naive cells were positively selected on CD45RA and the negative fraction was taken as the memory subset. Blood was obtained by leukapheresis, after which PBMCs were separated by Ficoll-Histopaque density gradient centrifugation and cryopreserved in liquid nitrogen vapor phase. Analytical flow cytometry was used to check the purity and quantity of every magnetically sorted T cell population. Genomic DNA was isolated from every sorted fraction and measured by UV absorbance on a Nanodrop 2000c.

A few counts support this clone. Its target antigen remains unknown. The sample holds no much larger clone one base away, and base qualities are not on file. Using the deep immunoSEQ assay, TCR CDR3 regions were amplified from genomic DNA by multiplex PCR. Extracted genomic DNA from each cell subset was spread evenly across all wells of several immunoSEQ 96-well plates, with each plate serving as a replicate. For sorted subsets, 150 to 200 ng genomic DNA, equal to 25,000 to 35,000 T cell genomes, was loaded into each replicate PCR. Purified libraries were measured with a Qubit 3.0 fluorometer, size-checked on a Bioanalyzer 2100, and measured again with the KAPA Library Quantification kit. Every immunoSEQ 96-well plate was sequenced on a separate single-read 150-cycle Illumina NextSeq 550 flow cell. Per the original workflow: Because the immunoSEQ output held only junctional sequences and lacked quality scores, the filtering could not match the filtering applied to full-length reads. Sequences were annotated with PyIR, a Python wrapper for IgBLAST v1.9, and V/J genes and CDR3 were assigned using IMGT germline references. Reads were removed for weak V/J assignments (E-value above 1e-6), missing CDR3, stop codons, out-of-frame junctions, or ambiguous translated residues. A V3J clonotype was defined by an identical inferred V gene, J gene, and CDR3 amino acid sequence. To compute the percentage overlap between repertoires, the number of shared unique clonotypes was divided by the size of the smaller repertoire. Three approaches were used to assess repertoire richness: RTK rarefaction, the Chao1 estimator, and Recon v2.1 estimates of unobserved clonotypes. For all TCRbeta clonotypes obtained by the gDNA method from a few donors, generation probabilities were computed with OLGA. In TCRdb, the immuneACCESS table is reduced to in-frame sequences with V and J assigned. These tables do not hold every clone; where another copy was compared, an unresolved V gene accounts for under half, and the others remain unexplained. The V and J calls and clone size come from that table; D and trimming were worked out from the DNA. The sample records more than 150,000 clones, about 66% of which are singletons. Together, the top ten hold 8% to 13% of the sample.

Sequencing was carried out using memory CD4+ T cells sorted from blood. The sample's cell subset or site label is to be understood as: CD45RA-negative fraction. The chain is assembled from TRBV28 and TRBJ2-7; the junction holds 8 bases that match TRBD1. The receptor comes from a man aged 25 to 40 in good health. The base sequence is TGTGCCGGAGGGACAGGACCCTACGAGCAGTACTTC. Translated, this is CAGGTGPYEQYF.